This TCR beta chain was profiled in a study of immune evolution from preneoplasia to lung adenocarcinoma. TCRdb keeps only in-frame clones here, not all; method: immunoSEQ multiplex PCR. The sample holds roughly 7,900 clones; over 75% are singletons and the top ten take about 7%. The CDR3 runs to 16 residues. Germline-derived CDR1 and CDR2 are GTSNPN and SVGIG (reference sequence). The ends were cut back, 5 bases at V and 0 bases at J, with 17 bases in the middle. Sequencing was performed on FFPE adjacent normal lung tissue. V is TRBV30 and J is TRBJ2-4, with a possible D match to TRBD2 (5 bases). This TCR was recovered from a person between 65 and 79 years old with lung adenocarcinoma. The CDR3 spells CAWSDGGQLAKNIQYF. CDR3 in DNA: TGTGCCTGGTCCGACGGAGGCCAGCTAGCCAAAAACATTCAGTACTTC.